The subject of this entry is one T cell receptor (beta chain). Its recognized antigen is unknown. There are no base qualities to consult, and no much larger clone falls within one base. This sample stems from a study of beta chain features in type 1 diabetes (dated by TCRdb to between 2017 and 2018). For context, the study as a whole: Mean age, gender distribution, total cell number and subset yield were not different between patients and healthy donors. A total of 90 million to 130 million sorted cells were examined across all samples, and a strong correlation was observed between cell number per subset and RNA yield. In the study, recently diagnosed type 1 diabetes patients and matched healthy donors were compared on the TCRB repertoires of their sorted circulating CD4+ T cell subsets. Whereas all 30 or so donors provided naive and central memory subsets, regulatory and stem cell-like memory subsets were isolated from just 8 patients and roughly 8 healthy donors.

Its CDR3 holds 15 amino acids, cysteine through phenylalanine. Here the CDR3 DNA is all that survives: 45 bases in frame from base 1. V is pruned by 5 bases and J by 6 bases, leaving 9 bases of the junction without a gene match. CDR1 is given as SGHRS and CDR2 as YFSETQ, both from the germline V gene. The entire isolated RNA was reverse transcribed using the High Capacity cDNA Reverse Transcription Kit, and thus expressed TCRB transcripts were sequenced. Deep immunoSEQ sequencing was applied to naive, central memory and regulatory T cell samples, giving an average of roughly 3.5 million total reads per sample. Sorted cells were lysed in RLT buffer, and RNA was extracted using DNase-treated RNeasy Micro or Mini kits according to cell number. Each cell subset was processed on its own to prevent cross-contamination, while patient and healthy donor samples were processed together. Using the immunoSEQ multiplex PCR, TCRB sequences were amplified from cDNA into 87-bp fragments spanning the CDR3 region. Sequencing of the amplicons was performed on the Illumina HiSeq platform. The original pipeline was this. Synthetic template baselines were used to correct PCR bias computationally, reads within Hamming distance 2 were collapsed together, and singletons that could not be merged were discarded. By aligning reads against IMGT, V, D and J genes, CDR3 length, and insertions or deletions at six rearrangement sites were assigned. Within each subset, clonotype counts were normalized to sorted cell number, after which true diversity and Gini coefficients were computed with the tcR R package. Repertoire sharing was quantified using the overlap coefficient calculated on TCRB nucleotide sequences. Out-of-frame TCRB sequences from naive cells were analyzed as a proxy for the pre-selection repertoire. Held by TCRdb, this immuneACCESS table contains in-frame sequences only and omits some clones. Under half of the omission traces to an unresolved V gene where checked; the cause of the rest is unknown. That table gives V, J and clone size, and the DNA gave D and trimming. The sample has fewer than 900,000 clones on record, roughly 15% of them singletons. In total, the top ten clones hold 0.023% of the sample.

Overall results and qualifications from the work: In all four CD4+ subsets, TCRB CDR3 length was moderately but significantly shorter in type 1 diabetes patients. Naive, central memory and regulatory TCRB repertoires appeared more similar among patients than among healthy donors. Because cDNA was sequenced instead of genomic DNA, highly expressing activated cells could be over-represented, though the groups showed no difference in activation or CD3 levels. PCR might favor shorter templates, but patient and control samples were amplified and corrected together, so any skew would affect both groups equally. At VDJ recombination sites, type 1 diabetes patients had fewer insertions and more deleted nucleotides, which implies abnormalities in thymic rearrangement. Because the HLA sub-analyses included only small numbers of individuals, any influence of HLA type on TCRB rearrangement was left unresolved.

Each donor gave one peripheral blood draw, averaging approximately 0.11 L, which was collected into heparinised tubes. Using a panel that included CD45RO, CCR7, CD25, CD127, CD95 and CD27, naive, central memory, regulatory and stem cell-like memory CD4+ T cells were sorted on a BD FACSAria II. Purity was above 95% for every sorted population. Right away, PBMCs were isolated by Lymphoprep density gradient centrifugation and were stained directly, with no culture step. So that batch effects would be minimized, each experiment stained and sorted samples in pairs, pairing one healthy donor with one patient.

The V gene is TRBV5-1 and the J gene is TRBJ2-1, with 9 middle bases fitting TRBD2. This clonotype originated in a woman aged 18-29 years in good health. Sequencing used naive CD4+ T cells from blood. What this sample's cell subset or site label stands for: true naive CD4+ T cells. The CDR3 protein: CASRKGLAILNEQFF. Read as DNA, the sequence is TGCGCCAGCAGAAAGGGACTAGCTATTCTCAATGAGCAGTTCTTC.